These 30 T cell receptor beta chains originate from one sample sequenced in a study of blood T cell repertoires in COVID-19. The repertoire was sequenced with immunoSEQ multiplex PCR; TCRdb's copy has only in-frame clones and lacks some. Among almost 250,000 clones listed, about 89% were seen once. Sequences were obtained from peripheral blood. These receptors came from a woman aged 55-70 years who had recovered from COVID-19.

The rearrangement uses TRBV4-1 and TRBJ2-6; D gene ambiguous. This CDR3 contains 18 residues. Looked up from germline, CDR1 is MGHRA and CDR2 is YSYEKL. V was pared by 0 bases and J by 0 bases, with 12 bases between. This chain's CDR3 is CASSQDPIASSGANVLTF. The DNA of the CDR3 is TGCGCCAGCAGCCAAGATCCAATCGCCAGCTCTGGGGCCAACGTCCTGACTTTC.

The chain has TRBV19 and TRBJ1-6; possibly TRBD1 for D (5 bases). This CDR3 has 14 amino acids. Trimming pared 5 bases from V and 6 bases from J, leaving 11 bases between. Germline V gene sequence: CDR1 LNHDA, CDR2 SQIVND (reference sequence). The CDR3 protein is CASSPLGGNSPLHF. DNA of the CDR3: TGTGCCAGTAGTCCCCTCGGGGGTAATTCACCCCTCCACTTT.

The chain is built from TRBV5-1 and TRBJ1-3; D ambiguous. From germline, CDR1 is SGHRS and CDR2 YFSETQ. V shed 5 bases and J shed 2 bases, with 8 bases lying between them. This CDR3 spans 13 amino acids. The CDR3 is CASRLQPGNTIYF. DNA for the CDR3: TGCGCCAGCAGGTTACAGCCTGGAAACACCATATATTTT.

This clone was counted between two and nine times. The chain uses TRBV4-2 and TRBJ2-3, with D perhaps TRBD2 (6 bases). V shed 4 bases and J shed 2 bases, with 16 bases lying between them. Germline V lookup: CDR1 LGHNA, CDR2 YNFKEQ. The length of the CDR3 is 16 residues. CDR3 DNA: TGTGCCAGCAGCCGTAGCGGTGAGCGGATCACAGATACGCAGTATTTT. It encodes CASSRSGERITDTQYF.

The chain employs TRBV9 and TRBJ2-2, with 11 bases identical to TRBD2. The J segment lost 4 bases and the V segment lost 2 bases, leaving 4 bases of the junction unmatched. The CDR3 is made up of 16 amino acids. Looked up from germline, CDR1 is SGDLS and CDR2 is YYNGEE. The CDR3 nucleotides read TGTGCCAGCAGCGTTAGTAGCGGGGGGGTCACCGGGGAGCTGTTTTTT. It codes for CASSVSSGGVTGELFF.

This clone occurred a few times. The J gene is TRBJ2-5, the V gene TRBV6-6; 8 bases map to TRBD2. With 5 bases clipped from V and 9 bases from J, the junction kept 20 bases outside the gene matches. CDR1 is MNHNY, CDR2 SVGAGI, per germline (reference sequence). This CDR3 comprises 17 residues. This CDR3 is CASSRRGTSGGGGSQYF. The CDR3 nucleotides are TGTGCCAGCAGTCGAAGAGGGACTAGTGGGGGAGGGGGGTCCCAGTACTTC.

The chain has TRBV7-9 and TRBJ2-7, with TRBD1 matching 8 bases. Unmatched junction bases numbered 6, after V lost 4 bases and J lost 1 base. Germline V gene sequence: CDR1 SEHNR, CDR2 FQNEAQ (reference sequence). This CDR3 contains 15 residues. The CDR3 reads CASSSGDRRSYEQYF. CDR3 nucleotide sequence: TGTGCCAGCAGCTCAGGGGACAGGCGGTCCTACGAGCAGTACTTC. Drawing the rest from reference TRBV7-9 and TRBJ2-7, the complete variable domain is DTGVSQNPRHKITKRGQNVTFRCDPISEHNRLYWYRQTLGQGPEFLTYFQNEAQLEKSRLLSDRFSAERPKGSFSTLEIQRTEQGDSAMYLCASSSGDRRSYEQYFGPGTRLTVT.

The gene calls are TRBV11-2 and TRBJ1-4, with 7 bases fitting TRBD1. The germline CDR1 and CDR2 sequences are SGHAT and FQNNGV. V lost 3 bases and J lost 5; bases outside the gene matches: 6. This CDR3 has 15 residues. The CDR3 region is CASSFTGAPNEKLFF. The CDR3 DNA reads TGTGCCAGCAGCTTTACAGGGGCCCCGAATGAAAAACTGTTTTTT.

This clone was seen only a few times. The rearrangement joins TRBV5-1 to TRBJ1-6; perhaps TRBD1 as D (5 bases). The germline V and J ends were trimmed by 0 bases and 7 bases, with 8 bases remaining between them. Germline values: CDR1 SGHRS, CDR2 YFSETQ. The CDR3 has 14 residues. CDR3 coding DNA: TGCGCCAGCAGCTTGGGGGGCGTCAATTCACCCCTCCACTTT. Its translation is CASSLGGVNSPLHF.

The gene calls are TRBV7-3 and TRBJ2-7; 9 bases fit TRBD1. CDR3 size: 15 residues. The V segment lost 2 bases and the J segment 5 bases; nucleotides outside the gene matches: 7. CDR1 is SGHTA, CDR2 FQGTGA, per germline. CDR3 sequence: CASSLLGQGFHEQYF. CDR3 in DNA: TGTGCCAGCAGCTTACTCGGACAGGGGTTCCACGAGCAGTACTTC. The full variable domain, completed using reference TRBV7-3 and TRBJ2-7, is GAGVSQTPSNKVTEKGKYVELRCDPISGHTALYWYRQSLGQGPEFLIYFQGTGAADDSGLPNDRFFAVRPEGSVSTLKIQRTERGDSAVYLCASSLLGQGFHEQYFGPGTRLTVT.

V is TRBV28 and J is TRBJ2-7; D might be TRBD2 (6 bases). Germline CDR1 and CDR2: MDHEN and SYDVKM. The ends were cut back, 0 bases at V and 6 bases at J, with 12 bases in the middle. CDR3 length equals 14 residues. The CDR3 region has the DNA TGTGCCAGCAGTTTATGGGCAGGGACTGGCGAGCAGTACTTC. Its translation: CASSLWAGTGEQYF.

This clone has only a few counts. V gene TRBV5-8 combines with J gene TRBJ1-3, with D uncertain. Germline CDR1 is SGHTS and CDR2 is YDEGEE. The CDR3 runs 15 residues. Trimming removed 2 bases at V and 3 bases at J, with 12 bases between. CDR3 loop: CASSFRSTHGNTIYF. The CDR3 nucleotides are TGTGCCAGCAGCTTCCGGTCGACACATGGAAACACCATATATTTT.

This clone was observed a few times. The chain has TRBV4-1 and TRBJ2-1; 9 bases map to TRBD2. Losses at the gene ends were 5 bases for V and 9 bases for J; bases not matched to a gene: 17. The CDR3 has 17 residues. Germline V gene data show CDR1 as MGHRA and CDR2 as YSYEKL. The CDR3 sequence is CASSELPRAGGFPEQFF. The CDR3 DNA sequence: TGCGCCAGCAGCGAACTTCCTAGGGCGGGGGGGTTCCCTGAGCAGTTCTTC.

The rearrangement links TRBV15 to TRBJ2-5; 9 bases map to TRBD2. Per germline, CDR1 LNHNV and CDR2 YYDKDF (reference sequence). The ends lost 6 bases at V and 4 bases at J; junction bases unmatched: 9. This CDR3 comprises 15 residues. The CDR3 spells CATSPEASGVETQYF. CDR3 coding DNA: TGTGCCACCAGTCCCGAGGCTAGCGGGGTAGAGACCCAGTACTTC.

The chain couples TRBV5-4 to TRBJ2-5, with D unresolved. The CDR3 has 12 residues. Germline lookup yields CDR1 SGHNT and CDR2 YYREEE (reference sequence). Trimming cost V 4 bases and J 1 base, with 5 bases left between them. CDR3 in amino acids: CASSILQETQYF. The CDR3 DNA is TGTGCCAGCAGCATTCTCCAAGAGACCCAGTACTTC.

The chain has TRBV7-2 and TRBJ2-3; TRBD2 aligns across 7 bases. This CDR3 spans 19 amino acids. Trimming cost V 6 bases and J 2 bases; bases outside gene matches: 20. CDR1 is SGHTA, CDR2 FQGNSA, per germline. CDR3 nucleotides: TGTGCCAGCAGACAGATGACTAGCAGAGACTACGCCACCACAGATACGCAGTATTTT. Translation: CASRQMTSRDYATTDTQYF. Using reference TRBV7-2 and TRBJ2-3 for the parts outside the CDR3, the full variable domain is GAGVSQSPSNKVTEKGKDVELRCDPISGHTALYWYRQSLGQGLEFLIYFQGNSAPDKSGLPSDRFSAERTGGSVSTLTIQRTQQEDSAVYLCASRQMTSRDYATTDTQYFGPGTRLTVL.

This chain connects TRBV29-1 to TRBJ2-7; D is undetermined. CDR1 is SQVTM and CDR2 is ANQGSEA in the germline V gene. This CDR3 is built from 14 residues. The V end lost 6 bases, the J end lost 0 bases, and 15 bases lay between the germline ends. CDR3 DNA: TGCAGCGTCTTACGTCCGCCGGGCTCCTACGAGCAGTACTTC. It is translated as CSVLRPPGSYEQYF.

The rearrangement links TRBV5-1 to TRBJ2-1; no firm D call. The CDR3 runs to 15 residues. Trimming removed 3 bases at V and 4 bases at J, with 14 bases between. CDR1 and CDR2 (germline): SGHRS, YFSETQ. CDR3 protein: CASSSALGVYNEQFF. DNA of the CDR3: TGCGCCAGCAGCTCAGCCCTAGGCGTTTACAATGAGCAGTTCTTC.

V gene TRBV28 combines with J gene TRBJ2-3; 13 bases match TRBD2. The trim removed 6 bases at V and 7 bases at J, leaving 7 bases unmatched. This CDR3 region has 15 residues. Germline V CDR1 and CDR2: MDHEN, SYDVKM. The CDR3 DNA is TGTGCCAGCAGGGATTGGACTAGCGGGAGCCATACGCAGTATTTT. Translated: CASRDWTSGSHTQYF.

The chain recombines TRBV9 with TRBJ2-3; a weak D match, TRBD2 (5 bases). Germline V CDR1 and CDR2: SGDLS, YYNGEE. The length of the CDR3 is 13 residues. V lost 5 bases to trimming and J lost 4 bases, with 11 bases between them. This chain's CDR3 is CASSIGLADTQYF. The CDR3, as DNA: TGTGCCAGCAGTATCGGACTGGCAGATACGCAGTATTTT.

V and J are TRBV7-2 and TRBJ2-7, with a possible D match to TRBD2 (5 bases). V gave up 4 bases and J gave up 2 bases, with 15 bases separating them. This CDR3 contains 15 residues. Germline V gene data show CDR1 as SGHTA and CDR2 as FQGNSA. This CDR3 is CASSSRKRSTYEQYF. DNA of the CDR3: TGTGCCAGCAGCTCCCGAAAGCGGAGTACCTACGAGCAGTACTTC.

This rearrangement joins TRBV5-1 to TRBJ2-7; D possibly corresponds to TRBD2 (6 bases). CDR1 and CDR2 from the germline V gene are SGHRS and YFSETQ. The CDR3 contains 14 residues. Trimming left V 7 bases short and J 3 bases short, with 17 bases between. The CDR3, as DNA: TGCGCCAGCGCGGGGACCTTGGAGGACTACGAGCAGTACTTC. Residues: CASAGTLEDYEQYF. Full variable domain (remainder filled in from reference TRBV5-1 and TRBJ2-7): KAGVTQTPRYLIKTRGQQVTLSCSPISGHRSVSWYQQTPGQGLQFLFEYFSETQRNKGNFPGRFSGRQFSNSRSEMNVSTLELGDSALYLCASAGTLEDYEQYFGPGTRLTVT.

This chain joins TRBV27 and TRBJ1-5, with D possibly matching TRBD1 (5 bases). The germline V gene has CDR1 MNHEY and CDR2 SMNVEV (reference sequence). This CDR3 is 12 amino acids long. V lost 5 bases and J lost 9, with 11 bases in between. CDR3 region: CASSPNGGPQHF. The CDR3 bases are TGTGCCAGCAGTCCAAACGGGGGGCCCCAGCATTTT.

The sample holds a few counts of this clone. The chain has TRBV2 and TRBJ1-6; D call uncertain. Germline V gene data show CDR1 as SNHLY and CDR2 as FYNNEI. The CDR3 loop spans 12 amino acids. Trimming pared 1 base from V and 18 bases from J, leaving 13 bases between. The CDR3 spells CASSEVAERNHF. In DNA form, the CDR3 reads TGTGCCAGCAGTGAAGTCGCGGAACGTAACCACTTT.

The chain joins TRBV7-2 to TRBJ2-3, with 11 bases fitting TRBD1. V lost 4 bases, J lost 3 bases, and 3 bases stayed unmatched. Per the germline V gene, CDR1 is SGHTA and CDR2 is FQGNSA. The CDR3 is 15 residues long. The CDR3 loop reads CASSWTGGRTDTQYF. In nucleotides, the CDR3 is TGTGCCAGCAGCTGGACAGGGGGCAGAACAGATACGCAGTATTTT.

This rearrangement joins TRBV6-6 to TRBJ1-2; 11 bases map to TRBD1. V lost 7 bases, J lost 2 bases, and 9 bases stayed unmatched. Germline CDR1 and CDR2: MNHNY and SVGAGI (reference sequence). This CDR3 has 16 amino acids. In DNA form, the CDR3 reads TGTGCCAGCACAGGGACAGGGGGAATTGGCAACTATGGCTACACCTTC. Its protein product is CASTGTGGIGNYGYTF.

This clone was observed a few times. This sequence joins TRBV18 and TRBJ2-5; a possible D gene is TRBD2 (6 bases). CDR3 size: 13 residues. Trimming removed 0 bases from V and 4 bases from J, with 6 bases in between. CDR1 and CDR2 from the germline V gene are KGHSH and LQKENI. CDR3 region: CASSPPGGETQYF. The CDR3 DNA is TGTGCCAGCTCACCACCGGGGGGAGAGACCCAGTACTTC. Full variable domain (missing parts from reference TRBV18 and TRBJ2-5): NAGVMQNPRHLVRRRGQEARLRCSPMKGHSHVYWYRQLPEEGLKFMVYLQKENIIDESGMPKERFSAEFPKEGPSILRIQQVVRGDSAAYFCASSPPGGETQYFGPGTRLLVL.

This chain links TRBV9 with TRBJ1-1, with TRBD1 matching 8 bases. V was pared by 0 bases and J by 1 base, with 11 bases of the junction left unmatched. Germline CDR1 reads SGDLS; CDR2 reads YYNGEE. CDR3 size: 18 residues. The CDR3, as DNA: TGTGCCAGCAGCGTAGGTTCCGGTAGAACAGGGGGGAACACTGAAGCTTTCTTT. The encoded protein is CASSVGSGRTGGNTEAFF.

The V call is TRBV3-1 (or the pseudogene TRBV3-2), the J call TRBJ2-1, with 10 bases fitting TRBD2. J lost 9 bases, V lost 3 bases, and 11 bases had no gene match. From germline, CDR1 is LGHDT and CDR2 YNNKEL (reference sequence). The CDR3 is 16 amino acids. CDR3 amino acids: CASSQALSGGAGEQFF. CDR3 sequence (DNA): TGTGCCAGCAGCCAGGCCCTCAGCGGGGGGGCCGGTGAGCAGTTCTTC.

The chain combines TRBV11-3 with TRBJ2-1; TRBD1 aligns across 8 bases. Germline values: CDR1 SGHNT, CDR2 YENEEA. This CDR3 spans 16 amino acids. With V trimmed by 2 bases and J by 3 bases, 6 bases remained unmatched. The chain's CDR3 is CASSLIGGTGYNEQFF. DNA of the CDR3: TGTGCCAGCAGCTTAATTGGCGGGACAGGCTACAATGAGCAGTTCTTC.